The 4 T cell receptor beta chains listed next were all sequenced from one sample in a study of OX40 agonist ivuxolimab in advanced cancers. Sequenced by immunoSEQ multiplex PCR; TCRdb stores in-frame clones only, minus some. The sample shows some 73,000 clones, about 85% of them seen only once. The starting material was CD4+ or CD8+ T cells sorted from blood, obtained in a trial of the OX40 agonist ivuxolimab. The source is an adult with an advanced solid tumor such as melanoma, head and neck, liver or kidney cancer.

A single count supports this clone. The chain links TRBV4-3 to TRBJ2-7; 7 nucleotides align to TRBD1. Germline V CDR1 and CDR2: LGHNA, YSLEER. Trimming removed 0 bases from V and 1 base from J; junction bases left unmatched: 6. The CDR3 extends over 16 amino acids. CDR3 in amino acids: CASSQDYGTASYEQYF. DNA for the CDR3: TGCGCCAGCAGCCAAGATTACGGGACAGCGTCCTACGAGCAGTACTTC.

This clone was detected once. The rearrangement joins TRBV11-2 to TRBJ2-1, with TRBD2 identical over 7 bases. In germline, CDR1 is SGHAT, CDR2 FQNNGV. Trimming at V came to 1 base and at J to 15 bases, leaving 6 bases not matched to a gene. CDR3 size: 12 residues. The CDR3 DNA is TGTGCCAGCAGCTTAGGGCGGGGGAGGTTGTTCTTC. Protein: CASSLGRGRLFF.

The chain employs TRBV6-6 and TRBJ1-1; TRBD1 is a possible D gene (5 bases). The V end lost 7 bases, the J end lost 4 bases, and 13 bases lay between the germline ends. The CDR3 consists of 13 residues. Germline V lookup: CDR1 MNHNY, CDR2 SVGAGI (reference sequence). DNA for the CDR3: TGTGCCAGCACCCGAGGCGGGGGCACTGAAGCTTTCTTT. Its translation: CASTRGGGTEAFF.

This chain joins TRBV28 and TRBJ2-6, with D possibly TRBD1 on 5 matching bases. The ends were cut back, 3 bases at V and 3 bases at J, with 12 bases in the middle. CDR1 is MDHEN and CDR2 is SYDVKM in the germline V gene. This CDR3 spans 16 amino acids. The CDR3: CASSLPAGLGANVLTF. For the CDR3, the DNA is TGTGCCAGCAGTTTGCCGGCAGGGCTTGGGGCCAACGTCCTGACTTTC.